Each of the 7 T cell receptor beta chains below was sequenced from the same sample in a study of T-cell memory formation after mild COVID-19. TCRdb itself ran the 5' RACE reads through MiXCR, one entry per CDR3 protein. This table holds roughly 620,000 distinct CDR3 sequences, roughly 18% found once. The sample consisted of PBMCs or a T cell subset sorted from them (not recorded which). The origin of the receptors is an adult woman who had mild COVID-19 (a few samples of this study predate the infection). Cell type and time point are not known.

This clonotype turned up a few times. The genes are TRBV6-5 and TRBJ2-3, with a possible D match to TRBD1 (5 bases). The CDR3 totals 13 residues. Trimming cost V 5 bases and J 6 bases, with 12 bases left between them. Germline CDR1 and CDR2: MNHEY and SVGAGI. As DNA, the CDR3 is TGTGCCAGCAGTCGGACCAGGGATGATACGCAGTATTTT. It translates to CASSRTRDDTQYF.

The genes are TRBV11-2 and TRBJ1-5; the D is unclear. V lost 1 base, J lost 7 bases, and 8 bases lay in between. CDR1 and CDR2 from the germline V gene are SGHAT and FQNNGV. This CDR3 has 13 residues. The CDR3 protein is CASSLGWSQPQHF. DNA of the CDR3: TGTGCCAGCAGCTTAGGCTGGAGCCAGCCCCAGCATTTT. The variable domain in full, completed from reference TRBV11-2 and TRBJ1-5, reads EAGVAQSPRYKIIEKRQSVAFWCNPISGHATLYWYQQILGQGPKLLIQFQNNGVVDDSQLPKDRFSAERLKGVDSTLKIQPAKLEDSAVYLCASSLGWSQPQHFGDGTRLSIL.

This clonotype has ten or more counts. CDR3 DNA: TGCGCCAGCAGCTCGGACAGGGGGAATCGGTACTTC. Amino acids: CASSSDRGNRYF. This chain uses TRBV5-1 with TRBJ2-7; 10 bases agree with TRBD1. The germline V gene has CDR1 SGHRS and CDR2 YFSETQ. The CDR3 is 12 residues long. The V gene end was trimmed by 3 bases and the J gene end by 12 bases; junction bases not matched to a gene: 6. The full variable domain, its missing parts supplied by reference TRBV5-1 and TRBJ2-7, is KAGVTQTPRYLIKTRGQQVTLSCSPISGHRSVSWYQQTPGQGLQFLFEYFSETQRNKGNFPGRFSGRQFSNSRSEMNVSTLELGDSALYLCASSSDRGNRYFGPGTRLTVT.

The chain couples TRBV27 to TRBJ1-3; unclear D gene. The V end was cut by 6 bases, the J end by 3 bases, with 6 bases between. Germline V gives CDR1 MNHEY, CDR2 SMNVEV (reference sequence). CDR3 size: 12 residues. CDR3 nucleotides: TGTGCCAGCAGCATGAATGGAAACACCATATATTTT. Amino acids: CASSMNGNTIYF.

CDR3 amino acids: CATSSQTSGGPYEQYF. DNA of the CDR3: TGTGCCACCAGCAGTCAGACTAGCGGGGGCCCCTACGAGCAGTACTTC. The chain employs TRBV15 and TRBJ2-7, with 12 positions matching TRBD2. The CDR3 is 16 residues long. V shed 3 bases and J 2 bases; nucleotides not matched to a gene: 5. In germline, CDR1 is LNHNV, CDR2 YYDKDF (reference sequence).

The chain couples TRBV9 to TRBJ2-3, with D hard to call. V lost 0 bases, J lost 2 bases, and 7 bases lay in between. The CDR3 sequence is 14 residues long. Per the germline V gene, CDR1 is SGDLS and CDR2 is YYNGEE. The CDR3 region is CASSVGYLTDTQYF. The CDR3 coding sequence is TGTGCCAGCAGCGTAGGCTATCTCACAGATACGCAGTATTTT. The whole variable domain, remainder taken from reference TRBV9 and TRBJ2-3, is DSGVTQTPKHLITATGQRVTLRCSPRSGDLSVYWYQQSLDQGLQFLIQYYNGEERAKGNILERFSAQQFPDLHSELNLSSLELGDSALYFCASSVGYLTDTQYFGPGTRLTVL.

This chain joins TRBV5-1 and TRBJ2-6; D is unclear. Germline lookup yields CDR1 SGHRS and CDR2 YFSETQ. The CDR3 loop spans 15 amino acids. The V end lost 1 base, the J end lost 1 base, and 6 bases lay between the germline ends. The CDR3 reads CASSLWRSGANVLTF. CDR3 nucleotides: TGCGCCAGCAGCTTGTGGCGATCTGGGGCCAACGTCCTGACTTTC. Full variable domain (missing parts from reference TRBV5-1 and TRBJ2-6): KAGVTQTPRYLIKTRGQQVTLSCSPISGHRSVSWYQQTPGQGLQFLFEYFSETQRNKGNFPGRFSGRQFSNSRSEMNVSTLELGDSALYLCASSLWRSGANVLTFGAGSRLTVL.